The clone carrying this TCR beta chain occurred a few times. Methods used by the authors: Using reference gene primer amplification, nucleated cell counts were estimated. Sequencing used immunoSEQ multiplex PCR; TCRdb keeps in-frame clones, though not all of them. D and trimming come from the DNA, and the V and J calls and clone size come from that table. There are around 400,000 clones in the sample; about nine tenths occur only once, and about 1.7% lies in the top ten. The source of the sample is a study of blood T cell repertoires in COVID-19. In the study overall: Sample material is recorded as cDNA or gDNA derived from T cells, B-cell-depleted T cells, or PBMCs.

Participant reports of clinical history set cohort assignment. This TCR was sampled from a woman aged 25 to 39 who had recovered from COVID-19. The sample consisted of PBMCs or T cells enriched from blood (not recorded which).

CDR3 DNA: TGTGCCAGTAGCCAAGCCCACCTGAACACCATATATTTT. Residues: CASSQAHLNTIYF. The chain employs TRBV19 and TRBJ1-3, with D uncertain. The V end lost 6 bases, the J end lost 7 bases, and 13 bases lay between the germline ends. CDR3 length equals 13 residues. The germline V gene encodes CDR1 LNHDA and CDR2 SQIVND (reference sequence). Combining the CDR3 with reference TRBV19 and TRBJ1-3 gives the whole variable domain DGGITQSPKYLFRKEGQNVTLSCEQNLNHDAMYWYRQDPGQGLRLIYYSQIVNDFQKGDIAEGYSVSREKKESFPLTVTSAQKNPTAFYLCASSQAHLNTIYFGEGSWLTVV.